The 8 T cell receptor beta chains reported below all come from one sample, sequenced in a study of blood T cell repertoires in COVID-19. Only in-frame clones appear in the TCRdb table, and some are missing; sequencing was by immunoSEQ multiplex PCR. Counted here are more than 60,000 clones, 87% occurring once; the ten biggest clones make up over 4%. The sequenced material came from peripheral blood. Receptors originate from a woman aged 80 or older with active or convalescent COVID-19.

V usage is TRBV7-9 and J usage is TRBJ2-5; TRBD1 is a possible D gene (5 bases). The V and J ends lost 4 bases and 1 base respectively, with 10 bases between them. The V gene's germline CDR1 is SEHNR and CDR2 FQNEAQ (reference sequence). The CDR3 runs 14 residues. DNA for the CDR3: TGTGCCAGCAGCTCTGCAGGGTCCCAAGAGACCCAGTACTTC. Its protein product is CASSSAGSQETQYF.

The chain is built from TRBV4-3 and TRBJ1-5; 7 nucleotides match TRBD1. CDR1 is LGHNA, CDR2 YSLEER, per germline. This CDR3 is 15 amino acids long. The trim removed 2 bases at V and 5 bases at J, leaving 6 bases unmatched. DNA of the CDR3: TGCGCCAGCAGCCAAACTCTTACAGGGGATCAGCCCCAGCATTTT. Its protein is CASSQTLTGDQPQHF.

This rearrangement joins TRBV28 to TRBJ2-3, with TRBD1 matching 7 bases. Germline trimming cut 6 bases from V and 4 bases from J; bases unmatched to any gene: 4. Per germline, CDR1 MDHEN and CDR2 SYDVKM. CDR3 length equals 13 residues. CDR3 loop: CASRETGADTQYF. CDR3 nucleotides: TGTGCCAGCAGGGAAACAGGGGCAGATACGCAGTATTTT. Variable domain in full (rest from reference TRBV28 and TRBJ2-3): DVKVTQSSRYLVKRTGEKVFLECVQDMDHENMFWYRQDPGLGLRLIYFSYDVKMKEKGDIPEGYSVSREKKERFSLILESASTNQTSMYLCASRETGADTQYFGPGTRLTVL.

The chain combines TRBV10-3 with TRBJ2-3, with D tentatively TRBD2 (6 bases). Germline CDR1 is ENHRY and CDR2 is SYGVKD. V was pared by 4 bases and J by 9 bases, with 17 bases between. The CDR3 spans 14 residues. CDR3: CAISGGSGVATQYF. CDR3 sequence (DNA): TGTGCCATCAGTGGGGGTTCGGGGGTAGCAACGCAGTATTTT.

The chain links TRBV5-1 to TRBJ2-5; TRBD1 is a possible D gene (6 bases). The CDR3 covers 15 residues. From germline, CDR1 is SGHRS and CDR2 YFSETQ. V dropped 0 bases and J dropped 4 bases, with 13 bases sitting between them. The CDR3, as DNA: TGCGCCAGCAGCTTGGGAGGTCAGGGGAGAGAGACCCAGTACTTC. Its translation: CASSLGGQGRETQYF.

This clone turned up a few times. The CDR3 sequence is CASSWTSAGTDTQYF. CDR3 coding DNA: TGTGCCAGCAGCTGGACTAGCGCGGGCACAGATACGCAGTATTTT. V is TRBV3-1 (or the pseudogene TRBV3-2) and J is TRBJ2-3; TRBD2 agrees at 9 bases. From germline, CDR1 is LGHDT and CDR2 YNNKEL (reference sequence). The V and J ends lost 5 bases and 1 base, in that order; junction bases with no gene match: 4. There are 15 residues in the CDR3.

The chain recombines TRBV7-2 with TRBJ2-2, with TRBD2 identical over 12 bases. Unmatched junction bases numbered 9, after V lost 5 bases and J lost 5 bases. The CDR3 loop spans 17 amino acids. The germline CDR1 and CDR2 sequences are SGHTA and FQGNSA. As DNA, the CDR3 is TGTGCCAGCAGCCCCGTCCCTAGCGGGAGGGTAACCGGGGAGCTGTTTTTT. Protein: CASSPVPSGRVTGELFF.

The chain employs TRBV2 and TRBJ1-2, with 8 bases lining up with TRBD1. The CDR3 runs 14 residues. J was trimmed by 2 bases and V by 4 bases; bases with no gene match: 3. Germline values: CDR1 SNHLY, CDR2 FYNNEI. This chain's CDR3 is CASSGDRTNYGYTF. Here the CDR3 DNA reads TGTGCCAGCAGTGGGGACAGGACCAACTATGGCTACACCTTC. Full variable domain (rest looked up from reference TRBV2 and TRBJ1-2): EPEVTQTPSHQVTQMGQEVILRCVPISNHLYFYWYRQILGQKVEFLVSFYNNEISEKSEIFDDQFSVERPDGSNFTLKIRSTKLEDSAMYFCASSGDRTNYGYTFGSGTRLTVV.